This T cell receptor beta chain was captured in a study of Ad26.COV2.S vaccination and SARS-CoV-2 variants. Across the whole study: The trial was COV1001 and the donor's arm was Ad26.COV2.S.

Study results and caveats: Reportedly, after vaccination the spike-specific CD8+ and CD4+ T cell responses displayed substantial breadth.

The assay was immunoSEQ multiplex PCR, and TCRdb's table has in-frame clones only and misses some. Of 300,000 to 400,000 clones listed, around 89% are singletons. Concerning this clone itself: The antigen is undetermined.

CDR1 is SGHRS, CDR2 YFSETQ, per germline. The CDR3 spans 15 residues. V shed 0 bases, J shed 6 bases, and the junction held 7 bases outside the gene matches. Sample treatment: some 20 received Ad26.COV2.S at low or high dose, single or two shots; 5 received placebo; per-sample allocation not given. At day 63 after the first vaccine or placebo injection, samples were drawn. The individual, an adult aged 18-55 years, was a donor in Boston. An Ad26 vector that expressed Wuhan-strain SARS-CoV-2 spike constituted the vaccine. The sequenced sample was peripheral blood, obtained in a trial of Ad26.COV2.S vaccine versus placebo. The chain recombines TRBV5-1 with TRBJ2-3, with TRBD2 matching 7 bases. The source is a person aged 18-60 years who received the Ad26.COV2.S COVID-19 vaccine or a placebo. The CDR3 loop is CASSLVAGEPDTQYF. In DNA, the CDR3 is TGCGCCAGCAGCTTGGTTGCGGGAGAACCTGATACGCAGTATTTT.